This TCR beta chain appears in the sequencing data of a study of T cells in Graves' hyperthyroidism and ophthalmopathy. The germline gives CDR1 SGHTA, CDR2 FQGTGA. This CDR3 is built from 15 residues. V was clipped by 2 bases and J by 1 base, with 12 bases between them. At least ten counts were recorded for this clonotype. Amplified TCR beta CDR3 regions came from RNA transcripts. TCR CDR3 underwent first-round RT-PCR with the HTBI primer set. TCRdb called the multiplex PCR reads again in MiXCR, with one record for every CDR3 protein. The sample includes hundreds of thousands of distinct CDR3 sequences, 13% to 15% of them seen just once. Ophthalmopathy patients showed a Clinical Activity Score of at least 3, NOSPECS grade of at least 4 and duration under 3 months.

V usage is TRBV7-3 and J usage is TRBJ2-7; maybe TRBD2 (6 bases). Material: blood. This TCR came from a woman aged 45-59 years with Graves' ophthalmopathy. CDR3 loop: CASSLRAGSSYEQYF. DNA for the CDR3: TGTGCCAGCAGCTTACGGGCGGGGTCGTCCTACGAGCAGTACTTC.